The clone carrying this T cell receptor beta chain was counted many times. The target antigen is unknown. The sample originates from a study of human T cells and chemical hapten exposure. Regarding the study as a whole: Donors in the study had alopecia, meaning their immune response may differ from healthy people's.

Time point defined: patch test 1, 2 weeks after DPC sensitization. Treatment of the sample: therapeutic diphenylcyclopropenone sensitization with weekly scalp DPC. TCRdb analysed the RACE reads with MiXCR anew, one entry per CDR3 protein. The data contain some 350,000 distinct CDR3 sequences, approximately 6.3% of them seen just once; the ten biggest clones take up 7% to 10%. Germline V gene data show CDR1 as SGDLS and CDR2 as YYNGEE. The germline V and J ends were trimmed by 0 bases and 6 bases, with 10 bases remaining between them. The CDR3 consists of 15 residues. Sequencing was performed on whole blood, taken in connection with sensitization to the hapten diphenylcyclopropenone (DPC). V and J are TRBV9 and TRBJ1-6; D is undetermined. The sequence was collected from a woman aged 18-29 years with alopecia areata. Some clones in this sample may be carry-over from other donors' samples. In DNA form, the CDR3 reads TGTGCCAGCAGCGTAGCTCTGGGCTTTAATTCACCCCTCCACTTT. It specifies CASSVALGFNSPLHF.